Following are 25 T cell receptor beta chains from one sample sequenced in a study of siplizumab effects on memory and regulatory T cells. Clones were read by immunoSEQ multiplex PCR, and TCRdb kept only the in-frame ones, dropping some. Of tens of thousands of clones detected, over 95% appear once; the ten largest clones hold 0.95% to 1.4%. Sequenced: naive CD8+ T cells sorted from blood. These receptors came from a human donor in good health.

The genes are TRBV4-1 and TRBJ2-1, with D maybe TRBD1 (6 bases). Germline loops: CDR1 MGHRA, CDR2 YSYEKL. The CDR3 covers 16 residues. Trimming left V 3 bases short and J 0 bases short, with 12 bases between. CDR3 bases: TGCGCCAGCAGCCAGGTCGACAGGCTCTCCTACAATGAGCAGTTCTTC. As protein: CASSQVDRLSYNEQFF.

This chain connects TRBV10-2 to TRBJ2-2; unclear D gene. Germline V gene lookup returns CDR1 WSHSY and CDR2 SAAADI. The length of the CDR3 is 12 residues. Trimming stripped 2 bases from V and 5 bases from J, with 3 bases between. CDR3 in DNA: TGCGCCAGCAGTGAGGTAACCGGGGAGCTGTTTTTT. Its translation: CASSEVTGELFF.

The chain uses TRBV7-6 and TRBJ2-3, with a possible D match to TRBD1 (6 bases). Between the trimmed V and J ends, which lost 5 bases and 6 bases, there was a span of 24 bases. This CDR3 region has 17 residues. Looked up from germline, CDR1 is SGHVS and CDR2 is FNYEAQ. The CDR3 protein is CASSPRSVQGVSDTQYF. In nucleotides, the CDR3 is TGTGCCAGCAGCCCCCGCTCGGTACAGGGAGTCAGTGATACGCAGTATTTT.

The chain carries TRBV9 and TRBJ2-1, with TRBD1 matching 7 bases. The CDR3 covers 14 residues. The trim removed 3 bases at V and 5 bases at J, leaving 5 bases unmatched. Germline lookup yields CDR1 SGDLS and CDR2 YYNGEE. The CDR3: CASSAETGNNEQFF. The DNA for the CDR3 is TGTGCCAGCAGCGCCGAGACAGGGAACAATGAGCAGTTCTTC.

The rearrangement uses TRBV21-1 and TRBJ2-7; the table calls TRBD1, which could not be checked here. TRBV21-1 represents a pseudogene. The CDR3 covers 16 residues. CDR3 region: CASSKGGQGLTYEQYF. The DNA of the CDR3 is TGTGCCAGCAGCAAGGGGGGACAGGGGCTTACCTACGAGCAGTACTTC.

The genes are TRBV7-2 and TRBJ2-1; 8 bases map to TRBD2. The CDR3 is 16 amino acids. The germline V gene has CDR1 SGHTA and CDR2 FQGNSA. Trimming at V came to 5 bases and at J to 0 bases, leaving 6 bases not matched to a gene. CDR3 sequence reads: CASSQGLGSSYNEQFF. The CDR3 DNA reads as TGTGCCAGCAGCCAGGGACTAGGGAGCTCCTACAATGAGCAGTTCTTC.

The chain has TRBV7-6 and TRBJ2-3; tentatively, D is TRBD2 (6 bases). CDR1 and CDR2 from the germline V gene are SGHVS and FNYEAQ. The CDR3 is 14 residues long. CDR3 sequence (DNA): TGTGGGACTAATAACGGGAGCCTCGCAGATACGCAGTATTTT. Translated, it gives CGTNNGSLADTQYF.

This rearrangement joins TRBV29-1 to TRBJ2-7; either TRBD1 or TRBD2 may fit D (5 bases each). The CDR3 runs 14 residues. Trimming removed 2 bases from V and 3 bases from J, with 14 bases in between. The germline V gene has CDR1 SQVTM and CDR2 ANQGSEA. As DNA, the CDR3 is TGCAGCGTTGAATTCGGGACCGAAGACTACGAGCAGTACTTC. It yields the protein CSVEFGTEDYEQYF.

The J gene is TRBJ2-1, the V gene TRBV19; the D is unclear. Germline CDR1 is LNHDA and CDR2 is SQIVND (reference sequence). V was clipped by 4 bases and J by 7 bases, with 11 bases between them. The CDR3 runs to 13 residues. CDR3 residues: CASSNRATNEQFF. CDR3 in DNA: TGTGCCAGTAGTAACCGAGCGACAAATGAGCAGTTCTTC.

The J gene is TRBJ2-1, the V gene TRBV5-1; TRBD2 matches at 11 bases. The CDR3 has 16 residues. The ends lost 4 bases at V and 7 bases at J; junction bases unmatched: 10. Germline V gene data show CDR1 as SGHRS and CDR2 as YFSETQ. In DNA, the CDR3 is TGCGCCAGCAGCGAAGGAATTAGCGGGAGGGGAAATGAGCAGTTCTTC. This gives the protein CASSEGISGRGNEQFF.

V and J are TRBV11-3 and TRBJ2-5, with TRBD1 matching 7 bases. The CDR3 has 15 amino acids. J was trimmed by 5 bases and V by 5 bases; bases with no gene match: 11. Germline lookup yields CDR1 SGHNT and CDR2 YENEEA. The CDR3 region is CASSLGAGGAETQYF. CDR3 nucleotide sequence: TGTGCCAGCAGCCTTGGGGCAGGGGGAGCGGAGACCCAGTACTTC.

The chain is built from TRBV7-9 and TRBJ2-7; D is unresolved. Deletions cut 1 base from V and 7 bases from J, with 8 bases between. The CDR3 is 12 residues long. CDR1 and CDR2 from the germline V gene are SEHNR and FQNEAQ (reference sequence). The CDR3, as DNA: TGTGCCAGCAGCTTAGGCTCCGGGGAGCAGTACTTC. Amino acids: CASSLGSGEQYF.

The rearrangement joins TRBV9 to TRBJ2-1; D might be TRBD2 (6 bases). The V end was cut by 3 bases, the J end by 7 bases, with 8 bases between. From germline, CDR1 is SGDLS and CDR2 YYNGEE. The length of the CDR3 is 12 residues. As DNA, the CDR3 is TGTGCCAGCAGCGGGCGGGAAAATGAGCAGTTCTTC. As protein: CASSGRENEQFF.

This sequence joins TRBV13 and TRBJ2-1; 7 bases align to TRBD1. The length of the CDR3 is 15 residues. J gave up 4 bases and V 5 bases, and 8 bases lay outside the gene matches. The V gene's germline CDR1 is PRHDT and CDR2 FYEKMQ (reference sequence). CDR3 DNA sequence: TGTGCCAGCAGCGCTACCTCGGGACAGTACAATGAGCAGTTCTTC. Its translation: CASSATSGQYNEQFF.

V is TRBV10-3 and J is TRBJ1-5; D not certain. Germline loops: CDR1 ENHRY, CDR2 SYGVKD. V was trimmed by 3 bases and J by 9 bases, leaving 18 bases between them. The CDR3 sequence is 15 residues long. The CDR3 region is CAISDGGTLFGPQHF. As DNA, the CDR3 is TGTGCCATCAGTGATGGCGGCACCCTCTTCGGGCCCCAGCATTTT.

The chain recombines TRBV19 with TRBJ2-1; 8 bases are shared with TRBD2. This CDR3 has 17 residues. V shed 3 bases and J 8 bases; nucleotides not matched to a gene: 15. Germline lookup yields CDR1 LNHDA and CDR2 SQIVND (reference sequence). The CDR3 protein is CASSIISTKASGHEQFF. The CDR3 DNA sequence: TGTGCCAGTAGTATTATCTCCACCAAGGCTAGCGGGCATGAGCAGTTCTTC.

This chain connects TRBV27 to TRBJ2-3, with D possibly called TRBD1 or TRBD2 (5 bases each). Per germline, CDR1 MNHEY and CDR2 SMNVEV (reference sequence). Trimming took 2 bases from V and 9 from J, leaving 9 bases between them. The CDR3 totals 12 residues. CDR3 in amino acids: CASSLGGSTQYF. The CDR3 DNA reads TGTGCCAGCAGTTTAGGGGGATCCACGCAGTATTTT.

The chain links TRBV7-3 to TRBJ2-7; D is undetermined. This CDR3 contains 12 residues. Per germline, CDR1 SGHTA and CDR2 FQGTGA. V lost 0 bases, J lost 7 bases, and 7 bases lay in between. CDR3 protein: CASSLTWREQYF. The CDR3 DNA is TGTGCCAGCAGCTTAACTTGGCGGGAGCAGTACTTC.

The rearrangement links TRBV21-1 to TRBJ2-7; the DNA was not compared with TRBD1, the D call given in the table. TRBV21-1 is a listed pseudogene. CDR3 length equals 14 residues. The CDR3 region is CASSKENTAYEQYF. The CDR3 DNA reads TGTGCCAGCAGCAAAGAAAACACCGCCTACGAGCAGTACTTC.

The chain has TRBV15 and TRBJ2-7; 9 nucleotides line up with TRBD2. V lost 1 base, J lost 0 bases, and 10 bases stayed unmatched. CDR1 is LNHNV and CDR2 is YYDKDF in the germline V gene (reference sequence). The CDR3 is 18 amino acids. For the CDR3, the DNA is TGTGCCACCAGCAGAGCCCGAACCCTAGCGGGAAGCTCCTACGAGCAGTACTTC. Its translation: CATSRARTLAGSSYEQYF.

The chain employs TRBV21-1 and TRBJ2-1; the D call in the table, TRBD2, was not verified against the DNA. TRBV21-1 is a documented pseudogene. This CDR3 comprises 19 residues. The CDR3 DNA follows: TGTGCCAGCAGCAAAGGAACTAGCGGTGTATTGGGCTCCTACAATGAGCAGTTCTTC. The encoded protein is CASSKGTSGVLGSYNEQFF.

The gene calls are TRBV7-9 and TRBJ2-3; D gene ambiguous. CDR1 is SEHNR and CDR2 is FQNEAQ in the germline V gene (reference sequence). V lost 0 bases and J 2 bases, leaving 3 bases between the germline ends. The CDR3 is 13 amino acids. The CDR3 spells CASSLALTDTQYF. DNA of the CDR3: TGTGCCAGCAGCTTAGCTCTCACAGATACGCAGTATTTT.

The chain carries TRBV7-3 and TRBJ2-3, with TRBD2 matching 8 bases. The CDR3 length is 18 residues. Germline V gene lookup returns CDR1 SGHTA and CDR2 FQGTGA. Trimming removed 0 bases from V and 2 bases from J; junction bases left unmatched: 10. CDR3: CASSLTGGEENPTDTQYF. CDR3 DNA sequence: TGTGCCAGCAGCTTAACCGGGGGGGAGGAGAACCCCACAGATACGCAGTATTTT.

CDR3 region: CASSVDGGLHYTF. DNA for the CDR3: TGTGCCAGCAGCGTAGACGGGGGTTTGCACTACACCTTC. The rearrangement links TRBV9 to TRBJ1-2; tentative D call: TRBD1 (5 bases). The germline gives CDR1 SGDLS, CDR2 YYNGEE. Trimming took 0 bases from V and 10 from J, leaving 13 bases between them. The CDR3 covers 13 residues.

V is TRBV19 and J is TRBJ2-3; D gene unclear. The germline V and J ends were trimmed by 6 bases and 2 bases, with 12 bases remaining between them. There are 14 residues in the CDR3. CDR1 is LNHDA, CDR2 SQIVND, per germline (reference sequence). CDR3 DNA: TGTGCCAGTAGGTCCATTTCGTTCACAGATACGCAGTATTTT. Protein: CASRSISFTDTQYF. The full variable domain, with the rest looked up from reference TRBV19 and TRBJ2-3, is DGGITQSPKYLFRKEGQNVTLSCEQNLNHDAMYWYRQDPGQGLRLIYYSQIVNDFQKGDIAEGYSVSREKKESFPLTVTSAQKNPTAFYLCASRSISFTDTQYFGPGTRLTVL.